The 8 T cell receptor beta chains presented below share a single source sample, sequenced in a study of T cell responses to AZD1222 COVID-19 vaccine. The repertoire was sequenced with immunoSEQ multiplex PCR; TCRdb's copy has only in-frame clones and lacks some. The sample has around 81,000 clones, approximately 90% seen once. Material: peripheral blood, obtained 28 days after the second AZD1222 dose. Source of these receptors: an adult who received the AZD1222 COVID-19 vaccine.

The CDR3 spells CAWSVHLLMNEQFF. In DNA form, the CDR3 reads TGTGCCTGGAGTGTTCATTTATTAATGAATGAGCAGTTCTTC. J is TRBJ2-1 and V is TRBV30; D remains ambiguous. The germline V and J ends were trimmed by 0 bases and 7 bases, with 13 bases remaining between them. Germline loops: CDR1 GTSNPN, CDR2 SVGIG (reference sequence). The CDR3 covers 14 residues.

Only one count was recorded for this clone. CDR3 sequence reads: CASSFARSSYNEQFF. DNA of the CDR3: TGCGCCAGCAGCTTCGCCCGTAGCTCCTACAATGAGCAGTTCTTC. The chain joins TRBV5-1 to TRBJ2-1, with D uncertain. V was pared by 2 bases and J by 0 bases, with 9 bases between. Germline V gives CDR1 SGHRS, CDR2 YFSETQ. The CDR3 runs to 15 residues.

The V call is TRBV5-4, the J call TRBJ2-1; 7 nucleotides line up with TRBD2. The CDR3 has 15 residues. Germline CDR1 and CDR2: SGHNT and YYREEE (reference sequence). Trimming cost V 0 bases and J 10 bases; bases outside gene matches: 10. The chain's CDR3 is CASSLGSAVGGEQFF. The CDR3 bases are TGTGCCAGCAGCTTGGGCTCGGCGGTCGGGGGGGAGCAGTTCTTC.

The chain employs TRBV19 and TRBJ1-5; 8 bases map to TRBD1. V shed 6 bases and J 6 bases; nucleotides not matched to a gene: 7. The germline gives CDR1 LNHDA, CDR2 SQIVND (reference sequence). There are 14 residues in the CDR3. CDR3 DNA sequence: TGTGCCAGTAGCATCCAGGGGGCAGGTCAGCCCCAGCATTTT. It encodes CASSIQGAGQPQHF.

The chain links TRBV5-1 to TRBJ1-2; maybe TRBD1 (5 bases). Germline CDR1 SGHRS, CDR2 YFSETQ. V lost 0 bases, J lost 8 bases, and 17 bases lay in between. CDR3 length equals 15 residues. CDR3 protein: CASSLEGLWQGGYTF. CDR3 nucleotides: TGCGCCAGCAGCTTGGAGGGCTTGTGGCAGGGCGGCTACACCTTC.

The chain carries TRBV5-1 and TRBJ1-1; D remains unclear. The CDR3 has 13 residues. Germline V lookup: CDR1 SGHRS, CDR2 YFSETQ. V was pared by 2 bases and J by 2 bases, with 7 bases between. CDR3 sequence (DNA): TGCGCCAGCAGCTTTAATGCTAACACTGAAGCTTTCTTT. Its translation is CASSFNANTEAFF.

V gene TRBV11-3 combines with J gene TRBJ2-2, with a possible D match to TRBD2 (6 bases). Germline V gene data show CDR1 as SGHNT and CDR2 as YENEEA. Trimming removed 5 bases at V and 7 bases at J, with 17 bases between. This CDR3 region has 15 residues. CDR3 nucleotides: TGTGCCAGCAGCCGAGATGGGGACTTGTACGGGGAGCTGTTTTTT. Encoded protein: CASSRDGDLYGELFF.

The chain links TRBV3-1 (or the pseudogene TRBV3-2) to TRBJ2-3, with D uncertain. The length of the CDR3 is 12 residues. Per the germline V gene, CDR1 is LGHDT and CDR2 is YNNKEL (reference sequence). V lost 3 bases and J 8 bases, leaving 9 bases between the germline ends. CDR3 in DNA: TGTGCCAGCAGCCAGACTGGCCCTACGCAGTATTTT. This codes for CASSQTGPTQYF.